This T cell receptor beta chain was recovered during a study of cytomegalovirus exposure and HLA in healthy donors. PCR involved 60 Vbeta and 13 Jbeta primers. Sequenced by immunoSEQ multiplex PCR; TCRdb stores in-frame clones only, minus some. The data show about 98,000 clones, about 81% seen once. The V gene end was trimmed by 3 bases and the J gene end by 11 bases; junction bases not matched to a gene: 6. This CDR3 is 14 amino acids long. CDR1 is GTSNPN and CDR2 is SVGIG in the germline V gene (reference sequence). With regard to this clone: No antigen is known for it.

Findings and caveats of the study: At a 0.05 false discovery rate, a later analysis found roughly 17,000 TCR beta sequences to be associated with HLA alleles. In a later analysis, donors in an Asian-associated ancestry cluster reportedly had fewer N-insertions in productive TCRs than the cohort mean. The presence/absence work took it that sequencing depth was about the same across donors. TCR beta sequences reportedly predicted the HLA-A and HLA-B alleles of most subjects accurately.

Sequenced material: PBMCs. This TCR was recovered from a man aged 40-50 years in good health and CMV-seronegative. The V and J genes are TRBV30 and TRBJ1-6; 11 bases are a match to TRBD1. This chain's CDR3 is CAWRLGQGVAPLHF. The CDR3 coding sequence is TGTGCCTGGAGATTGGGACAGGGGGTGGCACCCCTCCACTTT.